This TCR beta chain was recorded in a study of blood T cell repertoires in COVID-19 (dated by TCRdb to 2020 to 2022). Study-wide context: The collaborator samples originated in the United States, Italy and Spain and spanned the acute and convalescent phases of COVID-19. The material from the prospective study consisted of cDNA or gDNA derived from T cells, B-cell-depleted T cells, or PBMCs. Subjects who had been exposed to COVID-19, were actively infected with it, or had recovered from it provided the deeply sampled blood TCRbeta repertoires that made up the dataset. The repertoires were released in a freely available public database meant as a resource for research on the immune response to SARS-CoV-2. The samples were drawn from two sources: the first 160 participants of the ongoing ImmuneRACE study, and 950 to 1,500 subjects contributed by 6 global collaborators. The sample metadata nearly always contained a de-identified subject ID, COVID-19 status, age in years and sex. Where HLA class I and class II types were available, the types were taken from metadata supplied by the sample provider, not from assay-based typing. General study outcomes and caveats: The amount of clinical and demographic metadata varied by source and participant and was provided uncurated.

V drops 1 base and J drops 2 bases, leaving 12 bases in between. The germline V gene (reference sequence) gives CDR1 as SEHNR and CDR2 as FQNEAQ. The CDR3, from cysteine to phenylalanine, totals 15 residues. Of the read, only the CDR3 DNA is kept; its 45 bases are in frame from base 1. The immunoSEQ Assay, a bias-controlled multiplex PCR, was used to amplify TCRbeta CDR3 regions from genomic DNA. In the original analysis: The number of nucleated cells in each sample was estimated from the amplification of reference gene primers within the assay. Sequence reads were collapsed and filtered to measure the absolute abundance of every unique TCRbeta CDR3 rearrangement. For each sample, productive Simpson clonality was calculated as the square root of Simpson's diversity index across productive rearrangements. Sourced from immuneACCESS, this table was stored by TCRdb with only in-frame sequences that have V and J called. A share of the clones is absent; for the studies checked, an unresolved V gene accounts for under half, and the remainder has no known explanation. V, J and clone size are taken as reported in that table, and D and trimming were inferred from the DNA itself. This sample is represented by around 280,000 clones; about 90% of them were singletons. The ten largest clonotypes hold over 8.5% of the sample.

At one collaborating source in Seattle, patients were enrolled during active infection and were followed longitudinally through the course of disease. Each collaborating institution followed its own protocols to collect whole blood in K2EDTA tubes. For TCRbeta analysis, collaborators shipped samples as frozen whole blood, isolated PBMCs, or DNA extracted from either of those sample types. In regard to this clone: Its target antigen remains unknown. No base quality values were provided; no much bigger clone lies one nucleotide off.

The sample was peripheral blood. The V and J genes are TRBV7-9 and TRBJ2-7, and perhaps TRBD1 as D gene, on 5 matching bases. The receptor's source is a woman aged 25 to 39 with COVID-19, enrolled during active disease. The CDR3 region: CASSLGPDSTYEQYF. The DNA reads TGTGCCAGCAGCTTAGGGCCCGACAGCACCTACGAGCAGTACTTC.